The sequence of this T cell receptor beta chain was determined in a study of PD-L1 blockade in urothelial cancer. Time point: pretreatment peripheral blood. This clone has more than one count but fewer than ten. Clones were sequenced by immunoSEQ multiplex PCR, and TCRdb holds only the in-frame ones, with some missing. Found here are approximately 50,000 clones, roughly 80% of them singletons; the top ten hold 1% to 1.5%. V shed 0 bases and J shed 10 bases, with 13 bases lying between them. From germline, CDR1 is MNHNS and CDR2 SASEGT. This CDR3 has 15 residues. The receptor was isolated from a man aged 50 to 60 with urothelial cancer. The chain uses TRBV6-1 and TRBJ1-6, with TRBD1 as a possible D gene (6 bases). Specimen: PBMCs, collected around atezolizumab (anti-PD-L1) treatment. CDR3 DNA sequence: TGTGCCAGCAGTGAAGCGCAGGGGCAGGGATCACCCCTCCACTTT. Its translation is CASSEAQGQGSPLHF.